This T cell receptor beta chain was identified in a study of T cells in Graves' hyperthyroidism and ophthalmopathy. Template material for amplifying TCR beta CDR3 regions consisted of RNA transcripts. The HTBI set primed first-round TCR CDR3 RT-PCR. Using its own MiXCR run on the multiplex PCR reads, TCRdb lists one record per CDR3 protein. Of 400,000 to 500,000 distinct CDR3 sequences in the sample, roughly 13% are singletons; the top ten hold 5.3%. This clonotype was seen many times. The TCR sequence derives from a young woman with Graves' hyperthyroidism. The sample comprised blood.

This chain's CDR3 is CASTTEARQGYGYTF. DNA for the CDR3: TGTGCCAGCACCACCGAGGCCAGGCAGGGCTATGGCTACACCTTC. The V gene is TRBV28, the J gene TRBJ1-2; a weak D match, TRBD1 (5 bases). The CDR3 length is 15 residues. The germline V gene has CDR1 MDHEN and CDR2 SYDVKM. V shed 7 bases and J shed 4 bases, with 19 bases lying between them.